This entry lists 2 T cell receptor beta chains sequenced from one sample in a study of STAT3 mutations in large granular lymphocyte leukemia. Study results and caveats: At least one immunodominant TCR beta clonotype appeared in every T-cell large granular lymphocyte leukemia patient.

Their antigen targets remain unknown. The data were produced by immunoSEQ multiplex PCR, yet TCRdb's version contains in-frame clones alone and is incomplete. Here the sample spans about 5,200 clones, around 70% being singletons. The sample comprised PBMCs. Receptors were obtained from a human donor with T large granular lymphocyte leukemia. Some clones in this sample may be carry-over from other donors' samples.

CDR3 protein: CASTGTSGQFSYNEQFF. The DNA for the CDR3 is TGTGCCAGCACTGGGACTAGCGGCCAATTCTCCTACAATGAGCAGTTCTTC. The chain combines TRBV27 with TRBJ2-1; 11 bases line up with TRBD2. CDR1 is MNHEY and CDR2 is SMNVEV in the germline V gene (reference sequence). The CDR3 is 17 amino acids. The V gene end was trimmed by 7 bases and the J gene end by 0 bases; junction bases not matched to a gene: 8.

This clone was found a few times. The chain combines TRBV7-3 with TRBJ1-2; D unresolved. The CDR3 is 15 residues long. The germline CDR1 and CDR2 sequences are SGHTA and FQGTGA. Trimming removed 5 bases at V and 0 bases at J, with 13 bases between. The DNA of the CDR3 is TGTGCCAGCAGCCCAACGGCCACTTCTAACTATGGCTACACCTTC. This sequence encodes CASSPTATSNYGYTF.